The 25 T cell receptor beta chains below come from one sample, sequenced in a study of T cell responses to AZD1222 COVID-19 vaccine. The table came from immunoSEQ multiplex PCR; TCRdb's copy has only in-frame clones and leaves some out. The profile shows about 93,000 clones, around 91% of them singletons. This specimen was peripheral blood, taken 28 days after the second AZD1222 dose. The source of these receptors is an adult who received the AZD1222 COVID-19 vaccine.

The rearrangement links TRBV19 to TRBJ2-7, with 8 bases aligning to TRBD1. The V segment lost 5 bases and the J segment 3 bases; nucleotides outside the gene matches: 3. CDR1 LNHDA and CDR2 SQIVND come from the germline V gene (reference sequence). The CDR3 loop spans 13 amino acids. The CDR3 bases are TGTGCCAGTAGTTCGACAGGGGACTACGAGCAGTACTTC. This codes for CASSSTGDYEQYF.

The chain recombines TRBV5-1 with TRBJ1-1, with D possibly TRBD1 on 5 matching bases. Germline V gene lookup returns CDR1 SGHRS and CDR2 YFSETQ. This CDR3 is 12 amino acids long. V lost 4 bases, J lost 4 bases, and 8 bases lay in between. The CDR3 loop is CASSGTLTEAFF. CDR3 DNA: TGCGCCAGCAGCGGGACCCTCACTGAAGCTTTCTTT. Based on the CDR3 plus reference TRBV5-1 and TRBJ1-1, the full variable domain is KAGVTQTPRYLIKTRGQQVTLSCSPISGHRSVSWYQQTPGQGLQFLFEYFSETQRNKGNFPGRFSGRQFSNSRSEMNVSTLELGDSALYLCASSGTLTEAFFGQGTRLTVV.

This chain links TRBV19 with TRBJ1-1; D is ambiguous. CDR3 length: 16 amino acids. V gave up 3 bases and J gave up 0 bases, with 14 bases separating them. Germline loops: CDR1 LNHDA, CDR2 SQIVND (reference sequence). The CDR3 nucleotides are TGTGCCAGTAGTATTATACAGCGCAGAATGAACACTGAAGCTTTCTTT. It codes for CASSIIQRRMNTEAFF.

The sample holds one count of this clone. The chain combines TRBV9 with TRBJ2-3; 8 bases line up with TRBD2. Germline V gene sequence: CDR1 SGDLS, CDR2 YYNGEE. This CDR3 comprises 17 residues. Trimming cost V 3 bases and J 8 bases; bases outside gene matches: 17. CDR3 loop: CASSEGLEGGGIRTQYF. The DNA of the CDR3 is TGTGCCAGCAGCGAGGGCCTTGAGGGCGGGGGGATCCGTACGCAGTATTTT.

The genes are TRBV12-5 and TRBJ1-6; D remains unclear. Trimming removed 2 bases at V and 10 bases at J, with 9 bases between. Germline loops: CDR1 LGHNT, CDR2 FRNRAP. The CDR3 loop spans 13 amino acids. The CDR3 loop reads CASGLSRWSPLHF. CDR3 bases: TGTGCTAGTGGTTTGTCCCGGTGGTCACCCCTCCACTTT.

The chain joins TRBV7-2 to TRBJ1-1; D unresolved. The germline V gene has CDR1 SGHTA and CDR2 FQGNSA. The V gene lost 3 bases and the J gene lost 0 bases, with 14 bases spanning the gap. The CDR3 has 16 residues. The CDR3 region is CASSLRGALLNTEAFF. The CDR3 DNA reads as TGTGCCAGCAGCTTGAGAGGTGCGCTTCTGAACACTGAAGCTTTCTTT.

The chain couples TRBV5-4 to TRBJ2-5; 8 nucleotides line up with TRBD2. The CDR3 is made up of 16 amino acids. The junction had 12 bases not matched to a gene; V was cut back by 4 bases and J by 4 bases. Germline CDR1 and CDR2: SGHNT and YYREEE (reference sequence). The CDR3 spells CASSRSGLVYGETQYF. CDR3 bases: TGTGCCAGCAGCCGATCGGGACTAGTTTACGGAGAGACCCAGTACTTC.

The rearrangement uses TRBV11-3 and TRBJ2-1; 8 bases map to TRBD2. CDR1 and CDR2 (germline): SGHNT, YENEEA. With 1 base clipped from V and 6 bases from J, the junction kept 5 bases outside the gene matches. CDR3 size: 15 residues. The CDR3 coding sequence is TGTGCCAGCAGCTTAGTTAGCGGGGTCTCCAATGAGCAGTTCTTC. This sequence encodes CASSLVSGVSNEQFF.

This chain uses TRBV11-2 with TRBJ1-4; the match to TRBD1 covers 7 bases. This CDR3 has 14 residues. V was pared by 6 bases and J by 10 bases, with 11 bases of the junction left unmatched. The germline V gene encodes CDR1 SGHAT and CDR2 FQNNGV. The DNA for the CDR3 is TGTGCCAGCAGTCCCGGGACAGCGGGGGCAAAACTGTTTTTT. It codes for CASSPGTAGAKLFF.

The rearrangement links TRBV2 to TRBJ1-4; possibly TRBD1 for D (6 bases). In germline, CDR1 is SNHLY, CDR2 FYNNEI. The germline V and J ends were trimmed by 3 bases and 5 bases, with 10 bases remaining between them. The CDR3 runs 14 residues. The CDR3 nucleotides read TGTGCCAGCAGTGATCACAGGGTAAATGAAAAACTGTTTTTT. Translated: CASSDHRVNEKLFF.

CDR3 amino acids: CASSEAEATGGETQYF. The CDR3 DNA is TGTGCCAGCAGTGAAGCAGAGGCTACCGGAGGGGAGACCCAGTACTTC. The chain joins TRBV6-1 to TRBJ2-5, with a weak D call TRBD2 (6 bases). The CDR3 length is 16 residues. Trimming cost V 0 bases and J 5 bases, with 16 bases left between them. Germline lookup yields CDR1 MNHNS and CDR2 SASEGT.

This clone was seen a handful of times. The chain combines TRBV11-1 with TRBJ2-4; no reliable D call. In germline, CDR1 is SGHAT, CDR2 FQDESV (reference sequence). The CDR3 length is 14 residues. Trimming took off 5 bases at V and 0 bases at J, with 8 bases between the two ends. The DNA for the CDR3 is TGTGCCAGCAGCAACACAATAGCCAAAAACATTCAGTACTTC. Protein product: CASSNTIAKNIQYF.

The V call is TRBV27, the J call TRBJ1-2; 8 nucleotides align to TRBD1. V was clipped by 5 bases and J by 7 bases; unmatched bases: 12. Germline lookup yields CDR1 MNHEY and CDR2 SMNVEV (reference sequence). This CDR3 is built from 15 residues. In DNA form, the CDR3 reads TGTGCCAGCAGTCTGGAAGGACAGGGATCCGTTGGCTACACCTTC. It encodes CASSLEGQGSVGYTF.

V usage is TRBV19 and J usage is TRBJ1-1; D unclear. CDR1 LNHDA and CDR2 SQIVND come from the germline V gene (reference sequence). The V gene lost 0 bases and the J gene lost 3 bases, with 23 bases spanning the gap. The CDR3 sequence is 19 residues long. CDR3 loop: CASSIDSFRRTAAHTEAFF. DNA for the CDR3: TGTGCCAGTAGTATAGATTCGTTCCGTCGAACGGCGGCTCACACTGAAGCTTTCTTT.

The chain links TRBV30 to TRBJ2-7, with TRBD1 matching 9 bases. Germline values: CDR1 GTSNPN, CDR2 SVGIG (reference sequence). The CDR3 runs 15 residues. After removal of 1 base from V and 2 bases from J, the junction contained 6 bases not matched to a gene. CDR3 DNA: TGTGCCTGGAGTGCCCTCAGACAGGGGGCCTACGAGCAGTACTTC. The encoded protein is CAWSALRQGAYEQYF.

The chain couples TRBV12-3 or TRBV12-4 to TRBJ1-5, with D unresolved. The CDR3 sequence is 12 residues long. V was shortened by 5 bases and J by 1 base, with 3 bases between the two germline ends. The DNA for the CDR3 is TGTGCCAGCAGTCCCAGCAATCAGCCCCAGCATTTT. Protein product: CASSPSNQPQHF.

Here the CDR3 reads CASSQRWTGYISVPRYTF. In DNA form, the CDR3 reads TGTGCCAGCAGCCAACGGTGGACAGGATATATCTCCGTTCCCCGCTACACCTTC. V usage is TRBV3-1 (or the pseudogene TRBV3-2) and J usage is TRBJ1-2; 7 positions match TRBD1. Germline-derived CDR1 and CDR2 are LGHDT and YNNKEL (reference sequence). V dropped 2 bases and J dropped 9; count of bases not matched to a gene: 21. This CDR3 spans 18 amino acids.

CDR3 sequence (DNA): TGTGCCAGCAGCCCATCTGATGGGGGTAATCGACCCCAGCATTTT. It yields the protein CASSPSDGGNRPQHF. The rearrangement links TRBV6-2 or TRBV6-3 to TRBJ1-5, with D maybe TRBD1 (5 bases). Deletions cut 6 bases from V and 10 bases from J, with 22 bases between. There are 15 residues in the CDR3. Germline V gene lookup returns CDR1 MNHEY and CDR2 SVGEGT.

The chain joins TRBV6-5 to TRBJ2-2; D is perhaps TRBD1 (6 bases). This CDR3 region has 13 residues. With 9 bases removed from V and 5 bases from J, the gap between germline ends came to 13 bases. Per germline, CDR1 MNHEY and CDR2 SVGAGI. CDR3 DNA sequence: TGTGCCAGTAACAGGGAAAGAACCGGGGAGCTGTTTTTT. It specifies CASNRERTGELFF.

The V call is TRBV5-1, the J call TRBJ1-1; D is unclear. From germline, CDR1 is SGHRS and CDR2 YFSETQ. The CDR3 is made up of 14 amino acids. The V end lost 6 bases, the J end lost 7 bases, and 19 bases lay between the germline ends. The CDR3 sequence: CASTHGSGEGEAFF. CDR3 coding DNA: TGCGCCAGCACCCATGGTTCCGGGGAAGGTGAAGCTTTCTTT.

V usage is TRBV16 and J usage is TRBJ1-3; unclear D gene. There are 18 residues in the CDR3. Trimming shortened V by 0 bases and J by 2 bases, and 17 bases separated the two germline ends. The germline gives CDR1 KGHSY, CDR2 FQNENV. CDR3 protein: CASSQSALSVSPGNTIYF. The CDR3 DNA follows: TGTGCCAGCAGCCAATCTGCGTTATCCGTCTCCCCTGGAAACACCATATATTTT. The full variable domain, with the rest looked up from reference TRBV16 and TRBJ1-3, is GEEVAQTPKHLVRGEGQKAKLYCAPIKGHSYVFWYQQVLKNEFKFLISFQNENVFDETGMPKERFSAKCLPNSPCSLEIQATKLEDSAVYFCASSQSALSVSPGNTIYFGEGSWLTVV.

J is TRBJ1-5 and V is TRBV4-1, with D unclear. The CDR3 has 15 residues. V was shortened by 1 base and J by 7 bases, with 14 bases between the two germline ends. In germline, CDR1 is MGHRA, CDR2 YSYEKL. CDR3 sequence: CASSQGARDFQPQHF. DNA of the CDR3: TGCGCCAGCAGCCAAGGTGCGAGGGATTTCCAGCCCCAGCATTTT.

V is TRBV27 and J is TRBJ2-1, with D uncertain. The germline V and J ends were trimmed by 9 bases and 7 bases, with 16 bases remaining between them. The CDR3 length is 13 residues. Germline CDR1 and CDR2: MNHEY and SMNVEV (reference sequence). As DNA, the CDR3 is TGTGCCAGTCAACACACGGCCCGAAATGAGCAGTTCTTC. Its protein is CASQHTARNEQFF.

This sequence joins TRBV5-8 and TRBJ1-1; 8 positions match TRBD1. V lost 4 bases to trimming and J lost 2 bases; unmatched junction nucleotides: 7. The CDR3 is made up of 15 amino acids. Germline V CDR1 and CDR2: SGHTS, YDEGEE. The CDR3 is CASSRRDRYNTEAFF. DNA of the CDR3: TGTGCCAGCAGCCGCAGGGACAGGTATAACACTGAAGCTTTCTTT.

J is TRBJ1-4 and V is TRBV5-4, with no clear D. V dropped 3 bases and J dropped 6 bases, with 9 bases sitting between them. CDR1 SGHNT and CDR2 YYREEE come from the germline V gene (reference sequence). The CDR3 is 13 amino acids. The CDR3 is CASSSERDEKLFF. In DNA, the CDR3 is TGTGCCAGCAGCTCGGAGAGGGATGAAAAACTGTTTTTT. Based on the CDR3 plus reference TRBV5-4 and TRBJ1-4, the full variable domain is ETGVTQSPTHLIKTRGQQVTLRCSSQSGHNTVSWYQQALGQGPQFIFQYYREEENGRGNFPPRFSGLQFPNYSSELNVNALELDDSALYLCASSSERDEKLFFGSGTQLSVL.